This passage covers 11 T cell receptor beta chains from one sample sequenced in a study of T cells in localized non-small cell lung cancer. Method: immunoSEQ multiplex PCR; TCRdb's copy keeps in-frame clones and lacks some. The table lists a few thousand clones, around 20% of them singletons, with under 20% in the top ten. This sample comprised lung tumor tissue, obtained before any cancer treatment. Receptors originate from a male donor at least 60 years old with stage I lung adenocarcinoma.

Note on this clone: The sequenced fragment ends 1 residue before the CDR3 boundary, so the rest is inferred from the germline J gene. The chain employs TRBV6-1 and TRBJ2-2, with 11 bases matching TRBD2. There are 15 residues in the CDR3. The germline CDR1 and CDR2 sequences are MNHNS and SASEGT. With V trimmed by 1 base and J by 5 bases, 0 bases remained unmatched. The covered CDR3 bases are TGTGCCAGCAGTGAAGGACTAGCGGGGACCGGGGAGCTGTTT. It translates to CASSEGLAGTGELF. In full, the CDR3 reads CASSEGLAGTGELFF.

The V and J genes are TRBV19 and TRBJ2-2; D could derive from TRBD1 or TRBD2 (5 bases each). CDR3 length: 16 residues. The ends were cut back, 3 bases at V and 1 base at J, with 12 bases in the middle. Germline CDR1 LNHDA, CDR2 SQIVND (reference sequence). As DNA, the CDR3 is TGTGCCAGTAGTATCCGGGGCACCTGGAACACCGGGGAGCTGTTTTTT. Translation: CASSIRGTWNTGELFF.

A few counts support this clone. The rearrangement uses TRBV11-3 and TRBJ1-5; possibly TRBD1 for D (5 bases). Germline V CDR1 and CDR2: SGHNT, YENEEA. The CDR3 contains 14 residues. V was trimmed by 5 bases and J by 1 base, leaving 9 bases between them. The CDR3 DNA follows: TGTGCCAGCAGCACCGGGGACAGCAATCAGCCCCAGCATTTT. This codes for CASSTGDSNQPQHF. Full variable domain (outside the CDR3, taken from reference TRBV11-3 and TRBJ1-5): EAGVVQSPRYKIIEKKQPVAFWCNPISGHNTLYWYLQNLGQGPELLIRYENEEAVDDSQLPKDRFSAERLKGVDSTLKIQPAELGDSAVYLCASSTGDSNQPQHFGDGTRLSIL.

This clone was detected only once. The chain recombines TRBV19 with TRBJ1-1; D is unclear. Trimming stripped 9 bases from V and 4 bases from J, with 12 bases between. The length of the CDR3 is 12 residues. Looked up from germline, CDR1 is LNHDA and CDR2 is SQIVND (reference sequence). Here the CDR3 DNA reads TGTGCCAGCCGTGTAGGTGGCACTGAAGCTTTCTTT. Its protein is CASRVGGTEAFF.

The rearrangement joins TRBV19 to TRBJ2-1; no clear D gene. Trimming took 6 bases from V and 5 from J, leaving 14 bases between them. The CDR3 is 14 residues long. Germline V lookup: CDR1 LNHDA, CDR2 SQIVND (reference sequence). In DNA, the CDR3 is TGTGCCAGTAGAGGTTTAGAGCCCCACAATGAGCAGTTCTTC. This translates into CASRGLEPHNEQFF.

J is TRBJ2-3 and V is TRBV19, with D perhaps matching TRBD1 or TRBD2 (5 bases each). CDR1 is LNHDA, CDR2 SQIVND, per germline (reference sequence). The CDR3 contains 15 residues. Trimming shortened V by 7 bases and J by 1 base, and 15 bases separated the two germline ends. The chain's CDR3 is CASNLGRLGTDTQYF. DNA of the CDR3: TGTGCCAGTAATTTGGGACGGCTTGGCACAGATACGCAGTATTTT.

The chain carries TRBV5-1 and TRBJ1-5; D is ambiguous. The V end was cut by 0 bases, the J end by 2 bases, with 6 bases between. CDR1 and CDR2 from the germline V gene are SGHRS and YFSETQ. The CDR3 runs 14 residues. Here the CDR3 reads CASSLETGNQPQHF. CDR3 DNA: TGCGCCAGCAGCTTGGAGACTGGCAATCAGCCCCAGCATTTT.

In this sample, this clone is medium-sized. This chain uses TRBV6-8 with TRBJ2-7; D tentatively fits TRBD1 or TRBD2 (5 bases each). Between the trimmed V and J ends, which lost 10 bases and 0 bases, there was a span of 16 bases. This CDR3 has 14 residues. Germline V gene lookup returns CDR1 MNHGY and CDR2 SAAAGT. CDR3 in DNA: TGTGCCATGACCCGGGACGCCAGCTCCTACGAGCAGTACTTC. Its protein is CAMTRDASSYEQYF.

CDR3 sequence reads: CAWSVSGAGNTIYF. DNA for the CDR3: TGTGCCTGGAGTGTGTCAGGGGCTGGAAACACCATATATTTT. This chain joins TRBV30 and TRBJ1-3, with D possibly matching TRBD1 (6 bases). The CDR3 is 14 amino acids. V shed 0 bases and J shed 2 bases, with 8 bases lying between them. CDR1 and CDR2 from the germline V gene are GTSNPN and SVGIG (reference sequence).

In this sample, this clone is medium-sized (0.01 to 0.1%). V and J are TRBV7-2 and TRBJ2-7; 9 bases map to TRBD1. V shed 5 bases and J 3 bases; nucleotides not matched to a gene: 2. CDR1 and CDR2 (germline): SGHTA, FQGNSA. This CDR3 has 13 amino acids. The CDR3 coding sequence is TGTGCCAGCAGCCCGGGACAGGGCTACGAGCAGTACTTC. It is translated as CASSPGQGYEQYF.

To note about this clone: Relative to the germline gene, one junction end is altered; a read error may explain this. The chain links TRBV11-3 to TRBJ2-1; 11 bases align to TRBD1. The CDR3 extends over 16 amino acids. CDR1 and CDR2 from the germline V gene are SGHNT and YENEEA. Here the CDR3 reads CASSISGQGAQGEQFF. In DNA form, the CDR3 reads TGTGCTAGCAGCATCTCAGGACAGGGGGCGCAGGGTGAGCAGTTCTTC.